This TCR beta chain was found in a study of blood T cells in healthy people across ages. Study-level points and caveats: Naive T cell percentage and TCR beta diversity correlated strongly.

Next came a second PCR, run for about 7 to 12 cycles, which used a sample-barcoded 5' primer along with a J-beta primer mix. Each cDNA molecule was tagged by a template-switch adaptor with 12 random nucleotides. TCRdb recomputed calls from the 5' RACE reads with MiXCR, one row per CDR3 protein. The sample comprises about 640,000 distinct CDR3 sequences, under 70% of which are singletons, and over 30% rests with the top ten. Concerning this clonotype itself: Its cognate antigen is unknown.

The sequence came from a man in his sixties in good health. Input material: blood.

CDR3 DNA sequence: TGTGCCAGCAGTCCCACAGGGGGCTCTAATGAAAAACTGTTTTTT. This translates into CASSPTGGSNEKLFF. The chain joins TRBV12-3 or TRBV12-4 to TRBJ1-4; 9 nucleotides match TRBD1. The CDR3 is 15 amino acids. V dropped 5 bases and J dropped 3; count of bases not matched to a gene: 4.